This T cell receptor (beta chain) was sequenced during a study of blood T cell repertoires in COVID-19. Study-wide background: Sites across the United States, Italy and Spain contributed samples from acute and convalescent COVID-19.

Germline CDR1 reads SGHVS; CDR2 reads FQNEAQ. The CDR3 totals 13 residues. V lost 5 bases, J lost 5 bases, and 5 bases stayed unmatched. This clone was seen once. The repertoire was sequenced with immunoSEQ multiplex PCR; TCRdb's copy has only in-frame clones and lacks some. The table lists about 200,000 clones, 82% of them singletons. The TCR originated in a man aged 40-49 years who had recovered from COVID-19. The sample was PBMCs or T cells enriched from blood (not recorded which). The rearrangement joins TRBV7-8 to TRBJ1-1; 7 nucleotides line up with TRBD1. CDR3 amino acids: CASSIKQGTEAFF. The CDR3 nucleotides are TGTGCCAGCAGCATCAAACAGGGGACTGAAGCTTTCTTT.